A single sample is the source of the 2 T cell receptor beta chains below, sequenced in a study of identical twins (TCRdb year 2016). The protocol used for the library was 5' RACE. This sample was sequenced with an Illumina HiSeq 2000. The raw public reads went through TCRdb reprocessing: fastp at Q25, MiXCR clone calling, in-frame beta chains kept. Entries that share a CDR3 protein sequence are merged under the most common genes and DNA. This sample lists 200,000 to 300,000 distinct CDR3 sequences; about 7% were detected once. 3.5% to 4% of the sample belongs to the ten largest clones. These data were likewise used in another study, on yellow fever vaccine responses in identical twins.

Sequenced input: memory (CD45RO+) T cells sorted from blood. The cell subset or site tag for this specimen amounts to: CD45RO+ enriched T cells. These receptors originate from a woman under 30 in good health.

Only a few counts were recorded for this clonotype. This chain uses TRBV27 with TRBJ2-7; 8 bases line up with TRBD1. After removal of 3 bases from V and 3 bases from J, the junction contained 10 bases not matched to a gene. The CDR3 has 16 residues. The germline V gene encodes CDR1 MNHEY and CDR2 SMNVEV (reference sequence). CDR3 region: CASSFGQGAFFYEQYF. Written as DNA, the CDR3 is TGTGCCAGCAGTTTCGGGCAGGGGGCATTTTTCTACGAGCAGTACTTC.

CDR3 nucleotide sequence: TGTGCCAGCAACCCGACGGTAGGGGCGGTATCCCCTAACTATGGCTACACCTTC. Protein product: CASNPTVGAVSPNYGYTF. This chain connects TRBV6-1 to TRBJ1-2, with D possibly being TRBD1 (5 bases). There are 18 residues in the CDR3. Germline values: CDR1 MNHNS, CDR2 SASEGT. The V gene lost 7 bases and the J gene lost 0 bases, with 24 bases spanning the gap.